Following are 21 T cell receptor beta chains from one sample sequenced in a study of identical twins. TCRdb itself ran the 5' RACE reads through MiXCR, one entry per CDR3 protein. Of some 240,000 distinct CDR3 sequences in the sample, roughly 10% were seen once. The sequenced sample consisted of memory T cells sorted from blood. Every receptor here comes from a man between 45 and 60 years old in good health.

This clonotype was recorded many times. The CDR3 here is CASSAGRHTEAFF. CDR3 nucleotides: TGTGCCAGCAGTGCAGGACGACACACTGAAGCTTTCTTT. The chain recombines TRBV2 with TRBJ1-1; D remains unclear. Deletions cut 4 bases from V and 3 bases from J, with 9 bases between. This CDR3 comprises 13 residues. CDR1 is SNHLY and CDR2 is FYNNEI in the germline V gene.

In its sample, this clonotype was seen a few times. The rearrangement joins TRBV7-2 to TRBJ2-5; D remains unclear. This CDR3 has 15 residues. V lost 2 bases, J lost 0 bases, and 10 bases lay in between. Germline CDR1 SGHTA, CDR2 FQGNSA. CDR3: CASSLSSTYQETQYF. The CDR3 DNA follows: TGTGCCAGCAGCTTAAGTTCCACATACCAAGAGACCCAGTACTTC.

This clonotype showed up just a few times. CDR3 residues: CASNRGVSYEQYF. CDR3 nucleotides: TGTGCCAGCAACCGGGGCGTTTCCTACGAGCAGTACTTC. The chain recombines TRBV6-1 with TRBJ2-7; either TRBD1 or TRBD2 may supply D (5 bases each). V was cut by 7 bases and J by 1 base, with 11 bases left in between. The CDR3 spans 13 residues. Germline V gene data show CDR1 as MNHNS and CDR2 as SASEGT.

Of note for this clonotype: Being one base from a much bigger clone, this may be a read error. The chain joins TRBV5-6 to TRBJ2-7, with D unresolved. Germline lookup yields CDR1 SGHDT and CDR2 YYEEEE. The CDR3 runs to 16 residues. The V end was cut by 2 bases, the J end by 0 bases, with 15 bases between. The DNA of the CDR3 is TGTGCCAGCAGCTTTTCTTTGGGCCAGAGCTCCTACGAGCAGTACTTC. It yields the protein CASSFSLGQSSYEQYF.

The sample holds a few counts of this clonotype. J is TRBJ2-4 and V is TRBV6-5; the D is unclear. Trimming removed 2 bases from V and 1 base from J, with 9 bases in between. CDR3 length: 15 residues. Germline lookup yields CDR1 MNHEY and CDR2 SVGAGI. CDR3 sequence reads: CASSYRSTAKNIQYF. The CDR3 DNA follows: TGTGCCAGCAGTTACAGGAGTACGGCCAAAAACATTCAGTACTTC.

The table lists this clonotype with a few counts. The chain uses TRBV6-5 and TRBJ2-2; 11 positions agree with TRBD1. V lost 4 bases, J lost 6 bases, and 4 bases stayed unmatched. Germline CDR1 reads MNHEY; CDR2 reads SVGAGI. The CDR3 runs 15 residues. The CDR3 DNA follows: TGTGCCAGCAGTTCGGGACAGGGGGTGGCCGGGGAGCTGTTTTTT. Amino acid sequence: CASSSGQGVAGELFF.

The chain has TRBV28 and TRBJ1-3; 7 positions agree with TRBD1. The CDR3 is made up of 15 amino acids. CDR1 and CDR2 (germline): MDHEN, SYDVKM. V dropped 6 bases and J dropped 0; count of bases not matched to a gene: 5. Written as DNA, the CDR3 is TGTGCCAGCAGCTGGGACAGCTTCTCTGGAAACACCATATATTTT. Its protein product is CASSWDSFSGNTIYF.

This clonotype was recorded at least ten times. The chain recombines TRBV6-1 with TRBJ1-2, with 7 bases matching TRBD1. Germline CDR1 is MNHNS and CDR2 is SASEGT. The CDR3 runs to 14 residues. V was clipped by 6 bases and J by 8 bases; unmatched bases: 12. DNA for the CDR3: TGTGCCAGCAGCCGACAGGGCCTATCGGGAGGCTACACCTTC. Encoded protein: CASSRQGLSGGYTF.

This clonotype has more than one count but fewer than ten. The V and J genes are TRBV3-1 and TRBJ2-7; D remains ambiguous. Germline V gene data show CDR1 as LGHDT and CDR2 as YNNKEL (reference sequence). The CDR3 has 10 residues. V lost 7 bases to trimming and J lost 3 bases, with 4 bases between them. DNA for the CDR3: TGTGCCAGCAAACTCTACGAGCAGTACTTC. It codes for CASKLYEQYF.

The chain employs TRBV3-1 and TRBJ1-3; D is unclear. The V end was cut by 4 bases, the J end by 3 bases, with 10 bases between. Germline CDR1 reads LGHDT; CDR2 reads YNNKEL (reference sequence). CDR3 size: 14 residues. The CDR3 nucleotides read TGTGCCAGCAGCCGTGCGGGTGGTGGAAACACCATATATTTT. Translation: CASSRAGGGNTIYF.

This clonotype was counted between two and nine times. The chain recombines TRBV6-5 with TRBJ1-2; 8 bases are a match to TRBD1. This CDR3 contains 15 residues. CDR1 is MNHEY and CDR2 is SVGAGI in the germline V gene. V trimming: 2 bases; J trimming: 5 bases; junction bases outside the gene matches: 7. The CDR3 DNA follows: TGTGCCAGCAGTTACCCTGAGACAGGGGATTATGGCTACACCTTC. It encodes CASSYPETGDYGYTF.

Many counts were recorded for this clonotype. For the CDR3, the DNA is TGCGCCAGCAGCCAAGATCTAGGTTCTGGGGCCAACGTCCTGACTTTC. Its translation: CASSQDLGSGANVLTF. The V and J genes are TRBV4-3 and TRBJ2-6; D unclear. Trimming took 0 bases from V and 1 from J, leaving 7 bases between them. CDR3 length equals 16 residues. Germline V gene sequence: CDR1 LGHNA, CDR2 YSLEER.

The V and J genes are TRBV20-1 and TRBJ2-1, with a tentative D call TRBD1 (5 bases). In germline, CDR1 is DFQATT, CDR2 SNEGSKA (reference sequence). Between the trimmed V and J ends, which lost 5 bases and 0 bases, there was a span of 8 bases. The CDR3 consists of 13 residues. CDR3 sequence reads: CSARQSSYNEQFF. CDR3 nucleotide sequence: TGCAGTGCTCGACAGAGCTCCTACAATGAGCAGTTCTTC.

This clonotype was seen more than once but under ten times. The chain has TRBV3-1 and TRBJ2-7, with D possibly matching TRBD1 (5 bases). The CDR3 consists of 16 residues. Deletions cut 3 bases from V and 4 bases from J, with 19 bases between. From germline, CDR1 is LGHDT and CDR2 YNNKEL (reference sequence). CDR3 nucleotides: TGTGCCAGCAGCCATGGTACTTCCCAGGGCGGATACGAGCAGTACTTC. The encoded protein is CASSHGTSQGGYEQYF.

This clonotype was detected a few times. V gene TRBV20-1 combines with J gene TRBJ1-5; no firm D call. V shed 0 bases and J shed 0 bases, with 9 bases lying between them. This CDR3 has 15 amino acids. Germline CDR1 DFQATT, CDR2 SNEGSKA (reference sequence). The CDR3 spells CSARDGSYSNQPQHF. In nucleotides, the CDR3 is TGCAGTGCTAGAGATGGGTCTTATAGCAATCAGCCCCAGCATTTT.

This clonotype was found a few times. The chain uses TRBV6-5 and TRBJ2-7, with a weak D call TRBD1 (5 bases). The V end was cut by 5 bases, the J end by 6 bases, with 8 bases between. The germline V gene encodes CDR1 MNHEY and CDR2 SVGAGI. CDR3 length equals 11 residues. The CDR3 nucleotides are TGTGCCAGCAGTCAAAGGGGCGAGCAGTACTTC. Its protein product is CASSQRGEQYF.

The chain recombines TRBV5-4 with TRBJ1-2; 9 nucleotides agree with TRBD1. Per the germline V gene, CDR1 is SGHNT and CDR2 is YYREEE (reference sequence). The CDR3 runs to 15 residues. Trimming removed 4 bases from V and 4 bases from J; junction bases left unmatched: 8. DNA for the CDR3: TGTGCCAGCAGCGTCGGACAGGGGCTAGGCTATGGCTACACCTTC. Translation: CASSVGQGLGYGYTF.

This clonotype showed up many times. The chain employs TRBV28 and TRBJ2-5, with D tentatively TRBD2 (6 bases). The CDR3 contains 15 residues. The germline gives CDR1 MDHEN, CDR2 SYDVKM. The V and J ends lost 3 bases and 2 bases respectively, with 13 bases between them. CDR3 bases: TGTGCCAGCAGTTTTAAGGGAGGTTGGCAAGAGACCCAGTACTTC. Translation gives CASSFKGGWQETQYF.

This clonotype was detected many times. The CDR3 reads CASSGQGTQYF. The CDR3 DNA follows: TGTGCCAGCAGTGGACAGGGAACGCAGTATTTT. The genes are TRBV28 and TRBJ2-3, with 8 bases fitting TRBD1. Losses at the gene ends were 5 bases for V and 9 bases for J; bases not matched to a gene: 1. This CDR3 spans 11 amino acids. Looked up from germline, CDR1 is MDHEN and CDR2 is SYDVKM. Variable domain in full (rest from reference TRBV28 and TRBJ2-3): DVKVTQSSRYLVKRTGEKVFLECVQDMDHENMFWYRQDPGLGLRLIYFSYDVKMKEKGDIPEGYSVSREKKERFSLILESASTNQTSMYLCASSGQGTQYFGPGTRLTVL.

The genes are TRBV16 and TRBJ2-1; D gene ambiguous. CDR1 and CDR2 (germline): KGHSY, FQNENV. This CDR3 spans 15 amino acids. Trimming pared 0 bases from V and 1 base from J, leaving 7 bases between. The CDR3 loop is CASSQSGLSYNEQFF. CDR3 DNA: TGTGCCAGCAGCCAATCGGGTTTGTCCTACAATGAGCAGTTCTTC.

This clonotype was detected a few times. V usage is TRBV18 and J usage is TRBJ1-5; unclear D gene. Trimming removed 2 bases at V and 4 bases at J, with 9 bases between. Per germline, CDR1 KGHSH and CDR2 LQKENI. The CDR3 loop spans 14 amino acids. The CDR3 loop is CASSPVARNQPQHF. CDR3 nucleotide sequence: TGTGCCAGCTCACCAGTGGCAAGAAATCAGCCCCAGCATTTT.